This T cell receptor (beta chain) was identified during a study of blood T cell repertoires in COVID-19. Unmatched junction bases numbered 5, after V lost 5 bases and J lost 7 bases. The CDR3 has 14 residues. Germline CDR1 and CDR2: MNHEY and SVGAGI. This clone was recorded once. In the authors' workflow: Cell counts per sample came from amplifying reference gene primers. The assay was immunoSEQ multiplex PCR, and TCRdb's table has in-frame clones only and misses some. That table is the source of V, J and clone size, and D and trimming were worked out from the DNA. The sample consists of nearly 300,000 clones, 70% to 85% of them appearing once.

This receptor was taken from a human donor with COVID-19, enrolled during active disease. The donor label of this sample is uncertain. Sequenced material: peripheral blood. This sequence joins TRBV6-5 and TRBJ1-6; TRBD1 matches at 7 bases. CDR3 DNA: TGTGCCAGCAGTCCCGGGACAGCCAATTCACCCCTCCACTTT. Its protein product is CASSPGTANSPLHF.